This TCR beta chain stems from a study of cytomegalovirus exposure and HLA in healthy donors listed by TCRdb under 2017. Study-level background: In an earlier analysis of 587 of the donors, 276 Gb of sequence data and 95 million to 130 million unique TCR beta sequences from some 170 million T cells were reported. Approximately 300 gigabases of sequencing data and around 88 million unique TCR sequences made up an early release that covered about 640 HLA-typed donors. Of the 300 to 500 genotyped donors, 81% were placed in the genetic ancestry cluster associated with self-reported Caucasian donors. The aim of the study was to test whether cataloging public T cell receptors could identify signatures of past pathogen exposure. The study used immunosequencing to profile the T cell repertoires of several hundred subjects and linked those repertoires to cytomegalovirus serostatus. In addition to the first cohort of 650 to 750 subjects, a separate validation cohort of under 150 different subjects was used. High-throughput TCR immunosequencing, statistical association of individual TCRs with disease status, and machine learning were combined to predict cytomegalovirus infection status. A later analysis re-analyzed previously published TCR beta repertoires from several hundred donors and added high-resolution HLA genotyping to study TCR occurrence patterns. In the later analysis, no new phenotypic data were used to find candidate immune exposures; instead, reliance was placed on TCR beta sequences and their occurrence across donors. To decide whether each TCR beta V gene segment behaved as functional or pseudogenic, an earlier analysis of 587 of the donors relied on high-throughput TCR beta sequencing. Donor age, sex, ethnicity and CMV serostatus were collected together with the repertoire data. A later genetic analysis took genome-wide SNP genotypes for about 65% of the roughly 670 donors and used that subset as a discovery cohort. All discovery cohort repertoires had been generated using a single sequencing platform. HLA typing covered class I and class II loci at four-digit resolution. The number of typed donors differed by locus: roughly 629-630 for A, B, C, DRB1 and DQB1; 522 for DQA1; 606 for DPA1; and approximately 450 for DPB1. Four or five DR-DQ haplotypes were handled as single units for association and clustering because linkage in the cohort was strong. Among 398 genotyped donors of the cohort, an average of approximately 250,000 unique TCR beta nucleotide sequences were sequenced per donor, about a sixth of them non-productive.

The cohort was made up of several hundred healthy bone marrow donors. Cohort members were all nominally healthy when sampled, although unrecorded immune exposures were likely present. The donor was CMV seronegative and belonged to the group of over 350 seronegative cohort members. Every donor gave a peripheral blood sample, and the peripheral blood mononuclear cells from that sample were used for TCR beta sequencing. The Qiagen DNeasy Blood Extraction Kit was used to extract genomic DNA from the blood cell samples. Based on the germline V gene (reference sequence), the CDR1 and CDR2 sequences are LNHDA and SQIVND. V lost 6 bases and J lost 6 bases; the stretch between them is 14 bases long. The CDR3 runs 14 residues from the cysteine to the phenylalanine. The sequence is cut down to CDR3 DNA, 42 bases in frame from base 1. Beyond this particular receptor, the publication reports: When HLA alleles, especially DR and DQ, strongly co-occurred, TCR associations were difficult to assign to individual alleles. A further reported finding was that TCR beta sequences accurately predicted the HLA-A and HLA-B alleles for most subjects in the first cohort. Because HLA typing was unavailable for some donors at each locus, only the typed subset was used in association tests. Correlated functional status among segregating V segments might reflect linkage disequilibrium, but an unknown experimental factor could not be ruled out. Immune exposure information for the cohort was limited to CMV serostatus. Most TCR sequences were seen in very few donors, while some public TCRs were found in many individuals. In a later analysis, most CMV-associated TCR beta chains were found to appear HLA-restricted, with HLA associations seemingly driven largely by CMV exposure. A later analysis found that HLA-associated TCR beta chains were more clonally expanded and had lower generation probabilities than equally common non-associated chains. The presence/absence analyses assumed that sequencing depth was roughly uniform across donors, and that assumption may not be true. In a later genetic analysis, fewer N-insertions in productive TCRs were reported among donors in an Asian-associated ancestry cluster than the approximately 710-donor mean. At a false discovery rate of 0.05, a later analysis linked 16,951 TCR beta sequences to specific HLA alleles. The cohort was sequenced for TCR beta chains only, and without alpha or paired-chain data the features that could be detected were limited. In vitro tests confirmed that a few of the cytomegalovirus-associated TCR beta chains recognize cytomegalovirus antigens. A group of highly shared sequence variants was considered likely to be a technical artifact of the sequencing pipeline. In a later analysis, TCR association rates were found to vary across HLA loci, with the most associated TCRs seen for DRB1 alleles and the fewest for HLA-C alleles. The authors suggested that the approach could potentially be extended to other disease states and immunological phenotypes. Because the 87-base-pair reads could not distinguish some IMGT-functional V segments, including TRBV6-2 and TRBV6-3, those segments were excluded. A later genetic analysis associated a missense DCLRE1C variant with V-gene and J-gene trimming of TCR beta chains, and an independent cohort replicated the association. The earlier analysis of approximately 560 of the donors excluded 15 to 20 rarely observed V segments, including chromosome 9 orphons, because counts were too low. The study gave a list of 150 to 200 TCR beta chains associated with cytomegalovirus. The classifier was reported to diagnose cytomegalovirus status with high specificity and sensitivity in both the original cohort and the validation cohort. In a later analysis, several top co-occurrence clusters were reported to appear linked to parvovirus B19, influenza, CMV and Epstein-Barr virus. An earlier analysis of approximately 590 of the donors showed that most TCR beta V segments appeared in productive rearrangements either about 90% or about 30% of the time, which broadly matched IMGT annotations.

This clone has only one observation. Its antigen is still unknown. No much larger clone exists at a distance of one base, and base qualities are not known. Libraries were made using the immunoSEQ multiplex PCR assay. A mixture of 60 forward primers for TCR Vbeta segments and 13 reverse primers for TCR Jbeta segments was used in the multiplex PCR. Amplification of the CDR3 region of rearranged TCR beta genes was performed with a multiplex PCR assay on genomic DNA. The amplified TCR beta libraries were sequenced on the Illumina HiSeq System as 87-base-pair reads. The original pipeline was this. A later analysis counted approximately 76 million unique TCR beta chains across the 670 or so repertoires, and roughly 11 million of these chains were shared by at least two donors. Raw reads were error-corrected and collapsed into unique sequences by a nearest-neighbor algorithm in which closely related sequences were merged to remove PCR and sequencing errors. Alignment of CDR3 sequences to IMGT reference sequences was used to assign V, D and J gene segments. For a sequence to be retained, a match of at least six nucleotides to both a V gene segment and a J gene segment was required. A rearrangement counted as productive if the CDR3 had no stop codons and remained in frame with V and J, and every other rearrangement counted as non-productive. CDR3 was defined by IMGT convention, running from the second conserved V-encoded cysteine to the conserved J-encoded phenylalanine. In an earlier analysis of around 540 of the donors, sequences lacking an unambiguous match to a single V gene segment were excluded. In an earlier analysis of 450 to 750 of the donors, a V segment was called functional when productive rearrangements were above 56.7%, and segregating when the standard deviation between donors exceeded 5%. A statistical classification framework was built for diagnosing cytomegalovirus status from the catalog of TCR beta chain sequences. In a later analysis, TCR nucleotide sequences were compared against IMGT/GENE-DB human TR gene sequences so that V and J genes could be assigned. The TCRdist pipeline was used in a later analysis to assign CDR3 sequences and most-parsimonious VDJ recombination scenarios. In a later analysis, each TCR beta chain was defined by its CDR3 amino acid sequence together with its V-gene family, and reads lacking a unique V-gene family were excluded. A later analysis removed several hundred highly shared, low-generation-probability nucleotide sequences to deal with suspected cross-contamination and a sequencing artifact. For each public chain, a later analysis derived a clonal expansion index from normalized ranks of inferred template counts within each repertoire. A later analysis computed generation probabilities with a VDJ recombination model fitted to out-of-frame rearrangements, and checked the results against IGoR. A later analysis scored TCR-TCR, TCR-HLA and TCR-CMV co-occurrence with hypergeometric tests, applying a repertoire-size bias correction to TCR pairs. A later analysis estimated false discovery rates by permuting HLA or CMV assignments 20 times. In a later analysis, co-occurring TCRs were grouped with DBSCAN, and TCRdist sequence similarity was added when clustering was performed within HLA-allele-positive subsets. Co-occurrence clustering excluded repertoires with fewer than 30,000 or more than 120,000 public chains, plus five with anomalous nucleotide sharing. Entries here come from immuneACCESS through TCRdb and include only in-frame sequences with V and J called. Some clones fail to appear in such tables; in the studies checked, an unresolved V gene covers under half of the shortfall, and the cause of the remainder is unknown. That table gives V, J and clone size, and the DNA gave D and trimming. The sample has roughly 160,000 clones on record, around 88% of them singletons. The biggest ten clones account for 0.85% of the sample.

The chain links TRBV19 with TRBJ2-2, and the D gene may be TRBD2, 7 bases matching. The TCR sequence derives from a woman aged 25 to 39 in good health and CMV-seronegative. The sequenced sample consisted of PBMCs. The CDR3 corresponds to CASSQRGAPGELFF. At the DNA level, the sequence is TGTGCCAGTAGCCAACGGGGGGCCCCCGGGGAGCTGTTTTTT.